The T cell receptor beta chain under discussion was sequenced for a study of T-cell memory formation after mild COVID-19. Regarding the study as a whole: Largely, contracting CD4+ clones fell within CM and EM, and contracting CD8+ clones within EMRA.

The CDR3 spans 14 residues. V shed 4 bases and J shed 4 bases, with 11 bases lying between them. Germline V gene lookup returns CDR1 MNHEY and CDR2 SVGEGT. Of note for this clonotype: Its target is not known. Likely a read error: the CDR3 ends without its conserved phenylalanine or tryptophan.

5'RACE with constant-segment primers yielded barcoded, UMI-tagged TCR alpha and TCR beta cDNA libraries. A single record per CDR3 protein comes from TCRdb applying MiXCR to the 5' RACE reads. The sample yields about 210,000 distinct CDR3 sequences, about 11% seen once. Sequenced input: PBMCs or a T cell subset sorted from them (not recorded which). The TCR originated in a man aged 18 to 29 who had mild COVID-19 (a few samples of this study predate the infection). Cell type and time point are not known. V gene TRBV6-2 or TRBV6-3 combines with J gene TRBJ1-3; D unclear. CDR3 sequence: CASSSFLSGNTIYL. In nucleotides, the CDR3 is TGTGCCAGCAGTTCCTTTCTCTCGGGAAACACCATATATTTG.